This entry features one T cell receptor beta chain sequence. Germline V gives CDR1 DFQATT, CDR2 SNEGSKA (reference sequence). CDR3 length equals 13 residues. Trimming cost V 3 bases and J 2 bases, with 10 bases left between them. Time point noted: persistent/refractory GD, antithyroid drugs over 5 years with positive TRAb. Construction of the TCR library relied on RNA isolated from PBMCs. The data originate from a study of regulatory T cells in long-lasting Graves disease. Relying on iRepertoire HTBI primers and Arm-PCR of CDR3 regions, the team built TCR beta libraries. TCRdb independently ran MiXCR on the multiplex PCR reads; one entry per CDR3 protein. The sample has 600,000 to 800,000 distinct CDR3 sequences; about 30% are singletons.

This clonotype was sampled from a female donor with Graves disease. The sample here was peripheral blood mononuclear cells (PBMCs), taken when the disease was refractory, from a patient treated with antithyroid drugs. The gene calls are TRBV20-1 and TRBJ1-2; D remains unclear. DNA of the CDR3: TGCAGTGCTAGTTCTCAGGAAAACTATGGCTACACCTTC. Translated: CSASSQENYGYTF.